The 9 T cell receptor beta chains presented below share a single source sample, sequenced in a study of T cell repertoires in cytomegalovirus infection. TCRdb reanalysed the reads using MiXCR and keeps one entry per CDR3 protein. The sample contains over 250,000 distinct CDR3 sequences, around 25% of which appear only once. Specimen: PBMCs. The receptors shown here come from a human donor in good health (CMV status not recorded). Some clones in this sample may be carry-over from other donors' samples.

The table lists this clonotype with many counts. This chain connects TRBV11-2 to TRBJ2-7; 12 bases map to TRBD2. V shed 4 bases, J shed 3 bases, and the junction held 10 bases outside the gene matches. The CDR3 consists of 17 residues. Germline V CDR1 and CDR2: SGHAT, FQNNGV. The CDR3, as DNA: TGTGCCAGCAGCTGGGCCCGGACTAGCGGGGAGATCTACGAGCAGTACTTC. Translating gives CASSWARTSGEIYEQYF.

The chain joins TRBV2 to TRBJ1-5, with D tentatively TRBD1 (5 bases). The ends were cut back, 6 bases at V and 4 bases at J, with 13 bases in the middle. Per the germline V gene, CDR1 is SNHLY and CDR2 is FYNNEI. The CDR3 is 14 amino acids. CDR3 sequence: CASSRQSSNQPQHF. The CDR3 nucleotides are TGTGCCAGCAGCCGACAGAGCTCAAATCAGCCCCAGCATTTT.

This clonotype was detected only a few times. The V and J genes are TRBV6-1 and TRBJ2-3; 10 bases agree with TRBD2. J gave up 0 bases and V 5 bases, and 11 bases lay outside the gene matches. CDR3 length: 18 amino acids. Germline CDR1 and CDR2: MNHNS and SASEGT. CDR3 loop: CASSPTTQLAGSTDTQYF. In DNA form, the CDR3 reads TGTGCCAGCAGTCCCACGACTCAACTAGCGGGGAGCACAGATACGCAGTATTTT.

This clonotype was detected a few times. The V call is TRBV11-2, the J call TRBJ2-5; D is unclear. The CDR3 sequence is 12 residues long. V was cut by 5 bases and J by 3 bases, with 7 bases left in between. Per germline, CDR1 SGHAT and CDR2 FQNNGV. The chain's CDR3 is CASSRPEETQYF. As DNA, the CDR3 is TGTGCCAGCAGCCGGCCTGAAGAGACCCAGTACTTC. Full variable domain (rest looked up from reference TRBV11-2 and TRBJ2-5): EAGVAQSPRYKIIEKRQSVAFWCNPISGHATLYWYQQILGQGPKLLIQFQNNGVVDDSQLPKDRFSAERLKGVDSTLKIQPAKLEDSAVYLCASSRPEETQYFGPGTRLLVL.

The chain employs TRBV29-1 and TRBJ2-4; no firm D call. Germline V gene sequence: CDR1 SQVTM, CDR2 ANQGSEA. This CDR3 has 14 residues. V shed 1 base and J shed 2 bases, with 9 bases lying between them. The CDR3 region has the DNA TGCAGCGTTGAAGGGCCTCATTCCAAAAACATTCAGTACTTC. It specifies CSVEGPHSKNIQYF.

About this clonotype: A much larger clone is a single base away; this may be a read error. The V call is TRBV18, the J call TRBJ1-1, with 10 bases lining up with TRBD1. CDR3 length: 13 residues. The germline gives CDR1 KGHSH, CDR2 LQKENI. V was clipped by 8 bases and J by 1 base; unmatched bases: 1. CDR3 coding DNA: TGTGCCAGCCGACAGGGGGCGAACACTGAAGCTTTCTTT. This translates into CASRQGANTEAFF.

The rearrangement links TRBV7-9 to TRBJ2-7; D could derive from TRBD1 or TRBD2 (5 bases each). CDR1 is SEHNR and CDR2 is FQNEAQ in the germline V gene (reference sequence). V lost 0 bases and J lost 12, with 15 bases in between. The CDR3 contains 13 residues. CDR3 loop: CASSLAGVEMPYF. The CDR3 nucleotides read TGTGCCAGCAGCTTAGCGGGGGTGGAAATGCCGTACTTC. Filled out from reference TRBV7-9 and TRBJ2-7, the complete variable domain reads DTGVSQNPRHKITKRGQNVTFRCDPISEHNRLYWYRQTLGQGPEFLTYFQNEAQLEKSRLLSDRFSAERPKGSFSTLEIQRTEQGDSAMYLCASSLAGVEMPYFGPGTRLTVT.

V and J are TRBV7-4 and TRBJ2-7; a weak D match, TRBD1 (6 bases). This CDR3 region has 15 residues. Trimming took 6 bases from V and 2 from J, leaving 17 bases between them. Germline CDR1 reads SGHVT; CDR2 reads SQSDAQ. The CDR3 nucleotides read TGTGCCAGCAGACGTACGGCAGGGGACGCCTACGAGCAGTACTTC. It yields the protein CASRRTAGDAYEQYF.

The V call is TRBV28, the J call TRBJ1-4; 9 bases agree with TRBD1. CDR1 MDHEN and CDR2 SYDVKM come from the germline V gene. J lost 7 bases, V lost 5 bases, and 5 bases had no gene match. The CDR3 is made up of 14 amino acids. CDR3 sequence reads: CASSGRQGGEKLFF. The CDR3 nucleotides read TGTGCCAGCAGTGGACGACAGGGGGGTGAAAAACTGTTTTTT.